The rows below give T cell receptor beta chains drawn from one sample of a study of control samples from healthy donors and cancer patients. Clones were read by immunoSEQ multiplex PCR, and TCRdb kept only the in-frame ones, dropping some. The table records fewer than 90,000 clones, about 89% of them present only once. Sequenced: blood. The receptor set was obtained from a man in his fifties or sixties in good health. Both conserved end residues are part of each CDR3. Each record gives: clone size, D gene, J gene, V gene, CDR3 protein, CDR3 DNA. The D gene is left open where the match is weak. Clone size is shown for a subset of rows, as once, few, many or a class of expanded clone.

- | - | TRBJ1-3 | TRBV6-5 | CASQGDSGNTIYF | TGTGCCTCCCAAGGAGACTCTGGAAACACCATATATTTT
- | TRBD1 | TRBJ2-1 | TRBV9 | CASSVGQGDEQFF | TGTGCCAGCAGCGTAGGCCAGGGGGATGAGCAGTTCTTC
- | TRBD2 | TRBJ2-1 | TRBV10-3 | CAISWTSGGAFNEQFF | TGTGCCATCAGTTGGACTAGCGGGGGGGCCTTCAATGAGCAGTTCTTC
once | - | TRBJ2-3 | TRBV6-5 | CASSPRTHGDTQYF | TGTGCCAGCAGCCCGAGAACCCACGGGGATACGCAGTATTTT
- | TRBD2 | TRBJ2-1 | TRBV10-1 | CAIKAGGINNEQFF | TGCGCCATCAAAGCGGGGGGGATTAACAATGAGCAGTTCTTC
- | - | TRBJ2-1 | TRBV27 | CASSLRAGIGSYNEQFF | TGTGCCAGCAGTTTAAGGGCAGGGATCGGGTCCTACAATGAGCAGTTCTTC
- | TRBD1 | TRBJ1-4 | TRBV5-1 | CASSFDRDNEKLFF | TGCGCCAGCAGCTTTGACAGGGATAATGAAAAACTGTTTTTT
- | - | TRBJ1-2 | TRBV24-1 | CATSDRTKSNYGYTF | TGTGCCACCAGTGACCGGACAAAATCGAACTATGGCTACACCTTC
- | TRBD2 | TRBJ2-5 | TRBV5-4 | CASSTPASGGQETQYF | TGTGCCAGCAGCACCCCGGCTAGCGGGGGCCAAGAGACCCAGTACTTC
few | TRBD2 | TRBJ2-7 | TRBV7-9 | CASSSRTSTSYEQYF | TGTGCCAGCAGCTCCAGGACTAGTACCTCCTACGAGCAGTACTTC
- | - | TRBJ1-1 | TRBV3-1/TRBV3-2 | CASSQPGGRGGAFF | TGTGCCAGCAGCCAGCCCGGCGGTAGGGGGGGAGCTTTCTTT
few | - | TRBJ1-2 | TRBV10-3 | CAISESREFGYTF | TGTGCCATCAGTGAGTCGAGGGAATTCGGCTACACCTTC
- | - | TRBJ2-1 | TRBV5-4 | CASSFDWGDEQFF | TGTGCCAGCAGCTTTGATTGGGGAGATGAGCAGTTCTTC
- | TRBD1 | TRBJ1-2 | TRBV13 | CASSQDRGLTYGYTF | TGTGCCAGCAGCCAGGACAGGGGGCTTACCTATGGCTACACCTTC
- | - | TRBJ1-5 | TRBV4-3 | CASSQVVHSNQPQHF | TGCGCCAGCAGCCAAGTGGTCCATAGCAATCAGCCCCAGCATTTT
- | - | TRBJ2-4 | TRBV7-2 | CASSLLGGMGDIQYF | TGTGCCAGCAGCTTACTCGGAGGGATGGGGGACATTCAATACTTC
- | TRBD2 | TRBJ2-1 | TRBV4-3 | CASSQGLAGGLFNEQFF | TGCGCCAGCAGCCAAGGACTAGCGGGGGGGCTTTTCAATGAGCAGTTCTTC
- | TRBD1 | TRBJ1-4 | TRBV4-1 | CASSLPGQSDEKLFF | TGCGCCAGCAGCTTACCGGGACAGTCAGATGAAAAACTGTTTTTT
few | - | TRBJ2-2 | TRBV12-3/TRBV12-4 | CASSSYTGELFF | TGTGCCAGCAGTTCTTACACCGGGGAGCTGTTTTTT
- | - | TRBJ1-2 | TRBV5-6 | CASSLGELRSNYGYTF | TGTGCCAGCAGCTTGGGGGAGCTTAGGAGTAACTATGGCTACACCTTC
- | - | TRBJ1-3 | TRBV5-6 | CASSAPGGFGNTIYF | TGTGCCAGCAGCGCACCCGGGGGCTTTGGAAACACCATATATTTT
- | - | TRBJ2-1 | TRBV9 | CASGGSPSYNEQFF | TGTGCCAGCGGAGGGAGTCCATCCTACAATGAGCAGTTCTTC
- | - | TRBJ2-3 | TRBV10-1 | CASSQSSTDTQYF | TGCGCCAGCAGTCAGAGTAGCACAGATACGCAGTATTTT
- | - | TRBJ2-2 | TRBV5-1 | CASSLVGQRTGELFF | TGCGCCAGCAGCTTGGTCGGACAGCGGACCGGGGAGCTGTTTTTT
- | - | TRBJ1-5 | TRBV18 | CASSVDSLSNQPQHF | TGTGCCAGCTCGGTCGACAGTCTTAGCAATCAGCCCCAGCATTTT
- | TRBD1 | TRBJ1-3 | TRBV5-1 | CASRVTGGSGNTIYF | TGCGCCAGCAGAGTTACAGGGGGCTCTGGAAACACCATATATTTT
- | - | TRBJ1-2 | TRBV2 | CASSNPADRSSYGYTF | TGTGCCAGCAGTAACCCCGCCGACAGGTCCAGCTATGGCTACACCTTC
- | - | TRBJ2-5 | TRBV7-3 | CASSLTVPGANQETQYF | TGTGCCAGCAGCTTAACGGTCCCAGGCGCTAATCAAGAGACCCAGTACTTC
- | - | TRBJ1-1 | TRBV11-2 | CASSLLQGMNTEAFF | TGTGCCAGCAGCTTATTGCAGGGGATGAACACTGAAGCTTTCTTT